This T cell receptor (beta chain) was identified in a study of blood T cell repertoires in COVID-19. Some clones are missing from TCRdb's copy, which holds only in-frame ones; the method was immunoSEQ multiplex PCR. Seen here are nearly 350,000 clones, 87% observed once, and the top ten hold around 6%. Only one count was recorded for this clone. At one boundary the junction diverges from the germline segment, which might be a read error. The CDR3 consists of 16 residues. From germline, CDR1 is MNHEY and CDR2 SMNVEV (reference sequence). The sequenced sample was peripheral blood. The source is a woman aged 45-65 years with COVID-19, enrolled during active disease. The gene calls are TRBV27 and TRBJ1-6; 7 bases align to TRBD1. The CDR3 region has the DNA TGTGCCGGCAGTCCCCGGACAGGTTATAGGAATTCACCCCTCCACTTT. Translation gives CAGSPRTGYRNSPLHF.